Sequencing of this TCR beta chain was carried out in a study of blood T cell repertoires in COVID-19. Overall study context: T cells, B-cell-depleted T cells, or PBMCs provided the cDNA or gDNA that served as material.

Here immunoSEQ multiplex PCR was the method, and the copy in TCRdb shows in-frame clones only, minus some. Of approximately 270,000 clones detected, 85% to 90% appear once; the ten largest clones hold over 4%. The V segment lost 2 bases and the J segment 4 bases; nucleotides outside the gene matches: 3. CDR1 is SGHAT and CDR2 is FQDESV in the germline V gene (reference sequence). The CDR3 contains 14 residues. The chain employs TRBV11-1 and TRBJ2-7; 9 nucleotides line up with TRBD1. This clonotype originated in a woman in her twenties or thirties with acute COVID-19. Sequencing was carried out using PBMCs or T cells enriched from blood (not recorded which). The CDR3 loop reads CASSLRDREYEQYF. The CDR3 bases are TGTGCCAGCAGCTTAAGGGACAGGGAATACGAGCAGTACTTC.